The rows below give T cell receptor beta chains drawn from one sample of a study of OX40 agonist ivuxolimab in advanced cancers. Using immunoSEQ multiplex PCR, the repertoire was profiled, and TCRdb retains in-frame clones only, with some absent. Of about 65,000 clones in the sample, about nine tenths were seen once. Specimen: CD4+ or CD8+ T cells sorted from blood, collected in a trial of the OX40 agonist ivuxolimab. These receptors were obtained from an adult with an advanced solid tumor such as melanoma, head and neck, liver or kidney cancer. Each CDR3 is given with its conserved first and last residue. Fields, in order: V gene, J gene, CDR3 protein.

v_gene: TRBV4-3; j_gene: TRBJ1-3; CDR3aa: CASSQEPRASSGNTIYF
v_gene: TRBV6-5; j_gene: TRBJ1-4; CDR3aa: CASGRGSNEKLFF
v_gene: TRBV30; j_gene: TRBJ1-1; CDR3aa: CAWSRGVGTEAFF
v_gene: TRBV19; j_gene: TRBJ1-5; CDR3aa: CASSPQGYYSNQPQHF
v_gene: TRBV27; j_gene: TRBJ2-1; CDR3aa: CASSLWQGAGNEQFF
v_gene: TRBV5-6; j_gene: TRBJ2-5; CDR3aa: CASSGGAPGETQYF
v_gene: TRBV27; j_gene: TRBJ1-5; CDR3aa: CASAPFYSNQPQHF
v_gene: TRBV6-5; j_gene: TRBJ1-2; CDR3aa: CASSSAGTGNYGYTF
v_gene: TRBV7-2; j_gene: TRBJ1-6; CDR3aa: CASSLHVPGYNSPLHF
v_gene: TRBV5-1; j_gene: TRBJ1-2; CDR3aa: CASSLAELAADGYTF
v_gene: TRBV5-4; j_gene: TRBJ2-7; CDR3aa: CASSLQNSYEQYF
v_gene: TRBV7-8; j_gene: TRBJ2-5; CDR3aa: CASSFGQPGEQYF
v_gene: TRBV13; j_gene: TRBJ2-3; CDR3aa: CASSFDRVSTDTQYF
v_gene: TRBV27; j_gene: TRBJ1-6; CDR3aa: CASSLRAQSYNSPLHF
v_gene: TRBV6-4; j_gene: TRBJ1-2; CDR3aa: CASSGGGAGYGYTF
v_gene: TRBV10-2; j_gene: TRBJ2-1; CDR3aa: CASSGGGRTPYNEQFF
v_gene: TRBV19; j_gene: TRBJ2-7; CDR3aa: CASSDSTSGSYEQYF
v_gene: TRBV5-4; j_gene: TRBJ2-6; CDR3aa: CASSTVERASGANVLTF
v_gene: TRBV9; j_gene: TRBJ1-2; CDR3aa: CASSASGTGQGYTF
v_gene: TRBV10-1; j_gene: TRBJ2-5; CDR3aa: CASSEREKTQYF
v_gene: TRBV7-3; j_gene: TRBJ2-1; CDR3aa: CASSFGYNEQFF
v_gene: TRBV6-5; j_gene: TRBJ2-6; CDR3aa: CASSYSPGAGANVLTF
v_gene: TRBV9; j_gene: TRBJ1-3; CDR3aa: CASSVEQGSGNTIYF
v_gene: TRBV19; j_gene: TRBJ1-2; CDR3aa: CARNEGRNGYTF